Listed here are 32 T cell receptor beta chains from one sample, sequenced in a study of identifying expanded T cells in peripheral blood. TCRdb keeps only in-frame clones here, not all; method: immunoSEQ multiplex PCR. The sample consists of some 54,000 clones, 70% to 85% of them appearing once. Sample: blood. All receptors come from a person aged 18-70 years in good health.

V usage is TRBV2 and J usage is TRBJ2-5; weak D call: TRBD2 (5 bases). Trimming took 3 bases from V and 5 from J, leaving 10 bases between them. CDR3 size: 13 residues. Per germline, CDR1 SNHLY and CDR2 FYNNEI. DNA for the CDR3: TGTGCCAGCAGTGAGATGAGAGGGGAGACCCAGTACTTC. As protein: CASSEMRGETQYF.

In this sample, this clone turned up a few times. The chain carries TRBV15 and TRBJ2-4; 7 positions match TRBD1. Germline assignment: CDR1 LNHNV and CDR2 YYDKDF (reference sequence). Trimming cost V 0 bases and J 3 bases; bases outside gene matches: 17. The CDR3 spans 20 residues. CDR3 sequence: CATSRDRMITDREVKNIQYF. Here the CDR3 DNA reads TGTGCCACCAGCAGAGATCGGATGATCACCGACAGGGAAGTCAAAAACATTCAGTACTTC. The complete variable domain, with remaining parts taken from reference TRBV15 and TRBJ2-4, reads DAMVIQNPRYQVTQFGKPVTLSCSQTLNHNVMYWYQQKSSQAPKLLFHYYDKDFNNEADTPDNFQSRRPNTSFCFLDIRSPGLGDTAMYLCATSRDRMITDREVKNIQYFGAGTRLSVL.

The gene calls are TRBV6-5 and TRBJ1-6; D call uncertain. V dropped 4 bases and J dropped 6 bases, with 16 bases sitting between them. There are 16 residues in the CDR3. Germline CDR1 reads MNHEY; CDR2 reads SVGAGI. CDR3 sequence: CASSFRTEDPNSPLHF. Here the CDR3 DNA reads TGTGCCAGCAGTTTTCGAACGGAGGACCCTAATTCACCCCTCCACTTT.

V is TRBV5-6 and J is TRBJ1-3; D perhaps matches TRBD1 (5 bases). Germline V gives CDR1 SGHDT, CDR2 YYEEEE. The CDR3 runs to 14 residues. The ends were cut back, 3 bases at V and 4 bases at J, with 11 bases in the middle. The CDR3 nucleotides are TGTGCCAGCAGCTCGACCAGGGAGGGAAACACCATATATTTT. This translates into CASSSTREGNTIYF.

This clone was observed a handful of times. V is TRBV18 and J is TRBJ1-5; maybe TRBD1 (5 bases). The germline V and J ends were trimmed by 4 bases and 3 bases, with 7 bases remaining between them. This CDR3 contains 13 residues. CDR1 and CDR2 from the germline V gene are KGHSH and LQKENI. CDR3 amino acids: CASSQGLNQPQHF. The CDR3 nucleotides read TGTGCCAGCTCACAGGGACTCAATCAGCCCCAGCATTTT. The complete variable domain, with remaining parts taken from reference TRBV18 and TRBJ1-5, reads NAGVMQNPRHLVRRRGQEARLRCSPMKGHSHVYWYRQLPEEGLKFMVYLQKENIIDESGMPKERFSAEFPKEGPSILRIQQVVRGDSAAYFCASSQGLNQPQHFGDGTRLSIL.

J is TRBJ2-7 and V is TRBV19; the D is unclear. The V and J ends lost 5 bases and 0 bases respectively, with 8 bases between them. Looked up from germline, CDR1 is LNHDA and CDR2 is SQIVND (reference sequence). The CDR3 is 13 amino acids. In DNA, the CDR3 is TGTGCCAGTAGTGGAGACAACTCCTACGAGCAGTACTTC. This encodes CASSGDNSYEQYF.

The CDR3 nucleotides are TGCGCCAGCAGCTTGTGGCTGAATACAGATACGCAGTATTTT. It translates to CASSLWLNTDTQYF. V is TRBV5-1 and J is TRBJ2-3; D is unresolved. With 1 base removed from V and 3 bases from J, the gap between germline ends came to 9 bases. This CDR3 has 14 amino acids. Germline V gives CDR1 SGHRS, CDR2 YFSETQ.

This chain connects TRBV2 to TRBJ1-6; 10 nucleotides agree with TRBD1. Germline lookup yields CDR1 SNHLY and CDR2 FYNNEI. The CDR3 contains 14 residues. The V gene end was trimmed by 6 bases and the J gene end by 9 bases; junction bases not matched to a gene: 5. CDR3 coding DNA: TGTGCCAGCAGCCTAGGGACAGGGGTTTCACCCCTCCACTTT. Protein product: CASSLGTGVSPLHF.

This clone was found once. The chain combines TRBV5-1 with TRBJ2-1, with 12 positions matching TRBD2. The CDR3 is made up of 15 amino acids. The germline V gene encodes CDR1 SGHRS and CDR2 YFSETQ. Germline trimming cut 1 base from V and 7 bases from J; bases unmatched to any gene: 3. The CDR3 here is CASSLRTSGKNEQFF. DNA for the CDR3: TGCGCCAGCAGCTTGCGGACTAGCGGGAAGAATGAGCAGTTCTTC.

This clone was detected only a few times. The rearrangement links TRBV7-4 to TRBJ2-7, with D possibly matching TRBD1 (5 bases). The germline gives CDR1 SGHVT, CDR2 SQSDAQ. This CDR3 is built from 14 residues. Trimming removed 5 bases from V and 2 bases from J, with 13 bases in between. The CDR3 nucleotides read TGTGCCAGCAGCGGGGCAGGACCGACCTACGAGCAGTACTTC. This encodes CASSGAGPTYEQYF.

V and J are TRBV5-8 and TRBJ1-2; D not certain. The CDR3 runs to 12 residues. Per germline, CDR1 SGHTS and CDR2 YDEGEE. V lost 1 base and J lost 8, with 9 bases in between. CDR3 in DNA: TGTGCCAGCAGCTTGAACGGGGTGGGCTACACCTTC. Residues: CASSLNGVGYTF.

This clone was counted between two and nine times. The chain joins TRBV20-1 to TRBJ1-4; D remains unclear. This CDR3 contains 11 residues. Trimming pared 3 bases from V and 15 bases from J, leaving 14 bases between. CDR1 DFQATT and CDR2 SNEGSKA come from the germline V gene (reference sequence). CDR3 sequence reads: CSASTGPEVFF. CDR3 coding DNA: TGCAGTGCTAGTACCGGGCCCGAAGTGTTTTTT.

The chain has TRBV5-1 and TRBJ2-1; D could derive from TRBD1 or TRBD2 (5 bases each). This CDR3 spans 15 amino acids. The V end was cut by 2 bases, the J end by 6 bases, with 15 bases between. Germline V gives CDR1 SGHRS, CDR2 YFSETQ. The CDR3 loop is CASSFGTSRINEQFF. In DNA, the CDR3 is TGCGCCAGCAGCTTCGGGACCTCTCGTATCAATGAGCAGTTCTTC.

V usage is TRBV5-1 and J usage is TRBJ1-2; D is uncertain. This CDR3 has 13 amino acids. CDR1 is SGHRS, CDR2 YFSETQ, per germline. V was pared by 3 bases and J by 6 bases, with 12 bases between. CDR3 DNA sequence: TGCGCCAGCAGCTCCGTTCAGTACGATGGCTACACCTTC. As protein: CASSSVQYDGYTF.

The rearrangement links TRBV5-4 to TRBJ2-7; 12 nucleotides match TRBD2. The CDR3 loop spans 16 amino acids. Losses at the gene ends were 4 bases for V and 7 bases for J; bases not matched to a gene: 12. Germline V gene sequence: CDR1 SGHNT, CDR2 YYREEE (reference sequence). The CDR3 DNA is TGTGCCAGCAGCCGGGGACTAGCGGGCGGAGAGGGTGAGCAGTACTTC. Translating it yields CASSRGLAGGEGEQYF.

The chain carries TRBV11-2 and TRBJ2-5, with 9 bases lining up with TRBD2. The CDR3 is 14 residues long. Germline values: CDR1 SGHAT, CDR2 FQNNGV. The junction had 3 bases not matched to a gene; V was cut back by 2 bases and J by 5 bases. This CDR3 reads CASSLTLAGETQYF. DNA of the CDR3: TGTGCCAGCAGCTTAACCCTAGCGGGGGAGACCCAGTACTTC.

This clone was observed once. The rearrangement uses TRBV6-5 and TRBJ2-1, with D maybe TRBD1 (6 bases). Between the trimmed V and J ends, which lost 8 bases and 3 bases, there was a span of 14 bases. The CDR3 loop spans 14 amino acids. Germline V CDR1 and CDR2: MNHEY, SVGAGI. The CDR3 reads CASRYRVGYNEQFF. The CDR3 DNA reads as TGTGCCAGCCGATACAGGGTTGGCTACAATGAGCAGTTCTTC.

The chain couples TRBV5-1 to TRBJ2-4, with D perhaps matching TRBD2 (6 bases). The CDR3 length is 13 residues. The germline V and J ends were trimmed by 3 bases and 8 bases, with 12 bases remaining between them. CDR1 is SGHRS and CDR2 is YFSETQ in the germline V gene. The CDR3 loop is CASSWGDGDIQYF. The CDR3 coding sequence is TGCGCCAGCAGCTGGGGGGACGGGGACATTCAGTACTTC. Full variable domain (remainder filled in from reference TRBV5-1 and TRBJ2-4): KAGVTQTPRYLIKTRGQQVTLSCSPISGHRSVSWYQQTPGQGLQFLFEYFSETQRNKGNFPGRFSGRQFSNSRSEMNVSTLELGDSALYLCASSWGDGDIQYFGAGTRLSVL.

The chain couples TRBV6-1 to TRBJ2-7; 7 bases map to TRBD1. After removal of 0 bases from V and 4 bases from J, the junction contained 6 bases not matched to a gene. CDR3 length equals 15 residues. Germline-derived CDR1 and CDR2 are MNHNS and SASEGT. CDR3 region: CASSEAGQMGYEQYV. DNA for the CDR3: TGTGCCAGCAGTGAAGCGGGACAGATGGGGTACGAGCAGTACGTC.

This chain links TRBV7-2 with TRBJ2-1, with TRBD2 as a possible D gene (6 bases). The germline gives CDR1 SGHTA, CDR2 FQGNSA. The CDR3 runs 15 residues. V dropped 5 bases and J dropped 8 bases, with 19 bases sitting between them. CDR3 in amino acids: CASSPLGTERDEQFF. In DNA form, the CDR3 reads TGTGCCAGCAGCCCTCTTGGGACTGAACGGGATGAGCAGTTCTTC.

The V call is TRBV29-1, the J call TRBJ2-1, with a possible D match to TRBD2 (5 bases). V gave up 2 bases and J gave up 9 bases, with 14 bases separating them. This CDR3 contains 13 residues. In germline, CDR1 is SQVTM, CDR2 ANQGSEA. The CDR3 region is CSVEILLAGEQFF. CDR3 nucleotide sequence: TGCAGCGTTGAAATCCTTCTAGCAGGTGAGCAGTTCTTC.

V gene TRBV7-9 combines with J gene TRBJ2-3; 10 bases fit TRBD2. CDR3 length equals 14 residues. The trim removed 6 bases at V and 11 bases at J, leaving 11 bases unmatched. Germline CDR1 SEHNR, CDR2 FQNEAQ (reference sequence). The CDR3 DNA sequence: TGTGCCAGCAGGTCTAAAACACCTAGCGGGAGGCAGTATTTT. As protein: CASRSKTPSGRQYF. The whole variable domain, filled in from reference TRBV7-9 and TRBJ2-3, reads DTGVSQNPRHKITKRGQNVTFRCDPISEHNRLYWYRQTLGQGPEFLTYFQNEAQLEKSRLLSDRFSAERPKGSFSTLEIQRTEQGDSAMYLCASRSKTPSGRQYFGPGTRLTVL.

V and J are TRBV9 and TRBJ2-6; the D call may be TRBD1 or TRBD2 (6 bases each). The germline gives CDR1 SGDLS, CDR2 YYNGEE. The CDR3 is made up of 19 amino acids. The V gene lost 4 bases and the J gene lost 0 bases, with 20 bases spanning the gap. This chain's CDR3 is CASSPSGGRLSSGANVLTF. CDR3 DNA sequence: TGTGCCAGCAGCCCAAGTGGGGGGCGCTTAAGCTCTGGGGCCAACGTCCTGACTTTC.

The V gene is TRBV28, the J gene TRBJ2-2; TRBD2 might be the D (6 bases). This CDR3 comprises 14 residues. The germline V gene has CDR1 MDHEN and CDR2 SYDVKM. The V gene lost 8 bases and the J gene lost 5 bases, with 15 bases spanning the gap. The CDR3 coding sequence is TGTGCCAGCTCTTATGGGGGGAGGACCGGGGAGCTGTTTTTT. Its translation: CASSYGGRTGELFF.

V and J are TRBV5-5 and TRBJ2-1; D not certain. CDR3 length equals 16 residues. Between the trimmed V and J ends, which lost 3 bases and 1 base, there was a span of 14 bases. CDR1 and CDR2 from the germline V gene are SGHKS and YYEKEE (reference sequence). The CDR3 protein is CASSWVVGHSYNEQFF. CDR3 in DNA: TGTGCCAGCAGCTGGGTGGTCGGGCATTCCTACAATGAGCAGTTCTTC.

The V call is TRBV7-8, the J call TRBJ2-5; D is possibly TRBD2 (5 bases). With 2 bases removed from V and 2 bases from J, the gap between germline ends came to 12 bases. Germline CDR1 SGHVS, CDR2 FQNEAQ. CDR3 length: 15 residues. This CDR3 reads CASSLRTSLQETQYF. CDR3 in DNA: TGTGCCAGCAGCTTACGTACTAGTCTACAAGAGACCCAGTACTTC.

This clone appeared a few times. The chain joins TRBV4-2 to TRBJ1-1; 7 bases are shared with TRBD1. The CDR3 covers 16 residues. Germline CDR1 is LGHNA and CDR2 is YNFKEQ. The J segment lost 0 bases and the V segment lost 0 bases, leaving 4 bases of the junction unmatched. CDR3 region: CASSQEQGRMNTEAFF. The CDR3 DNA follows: TGTGCCAGCAGCCAAGAACAGGGGCGTATGAACACTGAAGCTTTCTTT.

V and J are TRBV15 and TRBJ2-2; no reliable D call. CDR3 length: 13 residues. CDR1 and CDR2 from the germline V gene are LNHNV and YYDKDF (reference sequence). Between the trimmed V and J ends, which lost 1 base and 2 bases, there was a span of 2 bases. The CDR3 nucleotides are TGTGCCACCAGCAGAGTCAACACCGGGGAGCTGTTTTTT. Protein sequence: CATSRVNTGELFF.

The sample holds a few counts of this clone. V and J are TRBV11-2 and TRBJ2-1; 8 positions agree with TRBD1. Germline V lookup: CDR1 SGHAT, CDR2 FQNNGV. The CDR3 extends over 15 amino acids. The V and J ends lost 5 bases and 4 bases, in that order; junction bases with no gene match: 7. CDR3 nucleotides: TGTGCCAGCAGCCCCCGTCAGGGGGCATACAATGAGCAGTTCTTC. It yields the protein CASSPRQGAYNEQFF.

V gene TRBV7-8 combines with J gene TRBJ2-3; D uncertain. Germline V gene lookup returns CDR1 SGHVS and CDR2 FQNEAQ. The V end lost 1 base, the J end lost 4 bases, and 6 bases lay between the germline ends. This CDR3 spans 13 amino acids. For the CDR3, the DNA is TGTGCCAGCAGCTTAGTAAGAGCAGATACGCAGTATTTT. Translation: CASSLVRADTQYF.

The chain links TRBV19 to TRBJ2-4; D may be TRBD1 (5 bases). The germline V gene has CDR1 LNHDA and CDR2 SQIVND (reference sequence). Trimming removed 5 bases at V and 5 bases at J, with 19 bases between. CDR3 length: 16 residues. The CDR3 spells CASSAHRTLRENIQYF. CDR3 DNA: TGTGCCAGTAGTGCCCACAGGACACTACGCGAAAACATTCAGTACTTC.

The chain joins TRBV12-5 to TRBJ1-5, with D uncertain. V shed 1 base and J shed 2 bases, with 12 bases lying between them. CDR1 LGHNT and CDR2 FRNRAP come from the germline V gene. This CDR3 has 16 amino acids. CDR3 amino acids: CASGLEGYNGNQPQHF. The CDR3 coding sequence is TGTGCTAGTGGTTTGGAAGGCTATAACGGCAATCAGCCCCAGCATTTT.